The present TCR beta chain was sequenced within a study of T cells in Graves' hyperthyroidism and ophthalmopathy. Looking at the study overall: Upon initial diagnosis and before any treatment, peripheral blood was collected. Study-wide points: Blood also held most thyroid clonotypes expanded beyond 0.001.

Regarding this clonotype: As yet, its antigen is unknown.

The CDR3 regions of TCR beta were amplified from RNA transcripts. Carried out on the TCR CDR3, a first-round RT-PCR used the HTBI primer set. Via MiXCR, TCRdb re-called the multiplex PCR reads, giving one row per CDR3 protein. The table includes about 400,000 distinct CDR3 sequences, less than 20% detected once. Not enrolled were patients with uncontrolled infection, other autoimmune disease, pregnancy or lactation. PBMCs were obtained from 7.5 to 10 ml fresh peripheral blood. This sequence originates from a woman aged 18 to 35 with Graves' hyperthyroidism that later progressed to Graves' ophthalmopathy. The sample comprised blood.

The CDR3 loop is CASSLGRLLLAKNIQYF. CDR3 DNA: TGTGCCAGCAGTTTGGGCCGGCTCCTTCTAGCCAAAAACATTCAGTACTTC. V is TRBV12-3 or TRBV12-4 and J is TRBJ2-4; no definite D call. The CDR3 is 17 residues long. The ends were cut back, 3 bases at V and 0 bases at J, with 15 bases in the middle.